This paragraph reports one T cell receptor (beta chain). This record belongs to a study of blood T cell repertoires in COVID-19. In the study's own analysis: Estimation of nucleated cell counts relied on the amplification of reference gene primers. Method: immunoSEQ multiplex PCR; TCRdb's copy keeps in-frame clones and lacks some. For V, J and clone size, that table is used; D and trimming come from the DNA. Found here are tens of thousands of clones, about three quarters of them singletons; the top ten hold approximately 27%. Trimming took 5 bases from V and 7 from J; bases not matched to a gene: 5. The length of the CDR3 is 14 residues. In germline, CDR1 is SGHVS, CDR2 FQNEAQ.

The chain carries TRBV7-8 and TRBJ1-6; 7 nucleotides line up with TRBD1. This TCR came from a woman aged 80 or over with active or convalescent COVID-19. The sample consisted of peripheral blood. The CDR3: CASSQQQGNSPLHF. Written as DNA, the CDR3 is TGTGCCAGCAGCCAACAACAGGGGAATTCACCCCTCCACTTT.